The clone carrying this TCR beta chain was observed a single time. This entry is derived from a study of control samples from healthy donors and cancer patients. Repertoires were generated with immunoSEQ multiplex PCR, while TCRdb's copy carries only in-frame clones and drops some. The table includes tens of thousands of clones, more than 90% detected once. The length of the CDR3 is 15 residues. The germline V and J ends were trimmed by 5 bases and 2 bases, with 15 bases remaining between them. CDR1 is LNHDA and CDR2 is SQIVND in the germline V gene (reference sequence). The rearrangement links TRBV19 to TRBJ1-1; D uncertain. What was sequenced was PBMCs. This TCR was sampled from a man in his forties or fifties with colorectal cancer. The CDR3 loop reads CASSPRRNLNTEAFF. CDR3 bases: TGTGCCAGTAGTCCCCGCCGTAACCTTAACACTGAAGCTTTCTTT. Drawing the rest from reference TRBV19 and TRBJ1-1, the complete variable domain is DGGITQSPKYLFRKEGQNVTLSCEQNLNHDAMYWYRQDPGQGLRLIYYSQIVNDFQKGDIAEGYSVSREKKESFPLTVTSAQKNPTAFYLCASSPRRNLNTEAFFGQGTRLTVV.